The source of this TCR beta chain is a study of OX40 agonist ivuxolimab in advanced cancers. At the level of the study: Partial response was recorded in three patients: one hepatocellular carcinoma and two cutaneous melanoma cases.

Systemic immunosuppression or a history of autoimmune disease excluded patients. Baseline, cycle 4 day 1, and cycle 7 day 1 were the blood sampling points. This table comes from immunoSEQ multiplex PCR, and its TCRdb copy is limited to in-frame clones, with some not included. The table has about 61,000 clones, 82% seen once. Of note for this clone: Its antigen is not identified.

Study results and caveats: Expanded clones were, on average, more numerous in CD8+ T cells than in CD4+.

The source of this sequence is an adult with an advanced solid tumor such as melanoma, head and neck, liver or kidney cancer. The sample here was CD4+ or CD8+ T cells sorted from blood, taken in a trial of the OX40 agonist ivuxolimab.

The CDR3 bases are TGTGCCAGCAGTTTATCAGGAGGGCCTAACTATGGCTACACCTTC. The encoded protein is CASSLSGGPNYGYTF. This rearrangement joins TRBV28 to TRBJ1-2; D is undetermined. Germline assignment: CDR1 MDHEN and CDR2 SYDVKM. The CDR3 covers 15 residues. Trimming cost V 1 base and J 0 bases, with 9 bases left between them.